These 29 T cell receptor beta chains came from one sample sequenced in a study of blood T cell repertoires in COVID-19. Data came from immunoSEQ multiplex PCR; TCRdb stores just in-frame clones and leaves some out. The profile shows approximately 220,000 clones, 75% to 90% of them singletons. The source material was PBMCs or T cells enriched from blood (not recorded which). All receptors come from a man aged 35 to 55 who had recovered from COVID-19.

The chain has TRBV12-5 and TRBJ2-3, with D tentatively TRBD2 (6 bases). The CDR3 consists of 16 residues. Trimming took 3 bases from V and 2 from J, leaving 15 bases between them. The V gene's germline CDR1 is LGHNT and CDR2 FRNRAP. The CDR3 spells CASGFGSGPFTDTQYF. CDR3 nucleotide sequence: TGTGCTAGTGGTTTTGGTAGCGGTCCTTTCACAGATACGCAGTATTTT.

The chain employs TRBV5-4 and TRBJ1-2, with no clear D. Looked up from germline, CDR1 is SGHNT and CDR2 is YYREEE (reference sequence). The V end was cut by 0 bases, the J end by 3 bases, with 15 bases between. This CDR3 is built from 16 residues. CDR3 region: CASSLAGSGGDYGYTF. CDR3 DNA: TGTGCCAGCAGCTTGGCCGGGTCGGGTGGCGACTATGGCTACACCTTC.

The rearrangement joins TRBV27 to TRBJ1-3; D unclear. This CDR3 has 16 residues. Germline CDR1 is MNHEY and CDR2 is SMNVEV (reference sequence). V was trimmed by 5 bases and J by 0 bases, leaving 14 bases between them. Written as DNA, the CDR3 is TGTGCCAGCAGTCCGACACTGATCTACTCTGGAAACACCATATATTTT. This codes for CASSPTLIYSGNTIYF.

The table lists this clone with a few counts. V is TRBV12-1 and J is TRBJ1-6; the table's D call, TRBD1, was not checked against the DNA. TRBV12-1 is marked as a pseudogene. This CDR3 contains 13 residues. CDR3 amino acids: CASRCGARSPLHF. Here the CDR3 DNA reads TGTGCCAGCCGATGTGGGGCGAGGTCACCCCTCCACTTT.

The chain has TRBV13 and TRBJ2-7; TRBD2 aligns across 12 bases. With 4 bases clipped from V and 2 bases from J, the junction kept 0 bases outside the gene matches. CDR3 length equals 14 residues. CDR1 is PRHDT, CDR2 FYEKMQ, per germline (reference sequence). The CDR3 bases are TGTGCCAGCAGCTGGACTAGCGGGACCTACGAGCAGTACTTC. Translation: CASSWTSGTYEQYF.

The chain is built from TRBV5-1 and TRBJ1-6, with D maybe TRBD1 (5 bases). This CDR3 spans 15 amino acids. The germline V gene has CDR1 SGHRS and CDR2 YFSETQ. V lost 0 bases and J lost 10, with 14 bases in between. In DNA form, the CDR3 reads TGCGCCAGCAGCTTGGCCGGGGGAGGGTACTCACCCCTCCACTTT. Its translation: CASSLAGGGYSPLHF.

This chain links TRBV29-1 with TRBJ1-1; D ambiguous. The CDR3 sequence is 12 residues long. CDR1 and CDR2 from the germline V gene are SQVTM and ANQGSEA. V was cut by 7 bases and J by 1 base, with 10 bases left in between. The CDR3 region has the DNA TGCAGCGCCACCCCAGGGAACACTGAAGCTTTCTTT. This sequence encodes CSATPGNTEAFF.

This clone was counted once. The CDR3: CASSLRQNNSPLHF. The CDR3, as DNA: TGCGCCAGCAGCCTTCGACAGAACAATTCACCCCTCCACTTT. V gene TRBV5-1 combines with J gene TRBJ1-6; TRBD1 might be the D (5 bases). The CDR3 consists of 14 residues. Looked up from germline, CDR1 is SGHRS and CDR2 is YFSETQ. V was trimmed by 4 bases and J by 7 bases, leaving 12 bases between them.

V and J are TRBV4-1 and TRBJ1-2; D gene uncertain. CDR3 length: 14 amino acids. The germline gives CDR1 MGHRA, CDR2 YSYEKL. The ends were cut back, 2 bases at V and 2 bases at J, with 9 bases in the middle. CDR3 region: CASSQYAGNYGYTF. The CDR3 DNA sequence: TGCGCCAGCAGCCAATATGCAGGCAACTATGGCTACACCTTC.

This clone was observed once. J is TRBJ1-2 and V is TRBV11-2; D remains unclear. V lost 5 bases to trimming and J lost 0 bases, with 4 bases between them. This CDR3 comprises 12 residues. Per the germline V gene, CDR1 is SGHAT and CDR2 is FQNNGV. Written as DNA, the CDR3 is TGTGCCAGCAGCCGAGCTAACTATGGCTACACCTTC. Its protein is CASSRANYGYTF.

The chain employs TRBV30 and TRBJ2-3, with a weak D call TRBD1 (6 bases). The germline V gene encodes CDR1 GTSNPN and CDR2 SVGIG (reference sequence). CDR3 length equals 14 residues. Trimming took 3 bases from V and 5 from J, leaving 15 bases between them. CDR3: CAWSPGVLGDTQYF. In DNA form, the CDR3 reads TGTGCCTGGAGCCCAGGGGTTTTAGGAGATACGCAGTATTTT.

The chain recombines TRBV7-3 with TRBJ2-5, with D maybe TRBD2 (6 bases). With 3 bases removed from V and 4 bases from J, the gap between germline ends came to 15 bases. Germline assignment: CDR1 SGHTA and CDR2 FQGTGA. CDR3 length equals 15 residues. CDR3 loop: CASSLTGGAGETQYF. The CDR3 bases are TGTGCCAGCAGCTTGACCGGGGGAGCGGGAGAGACCCAGTACTTC.

The gene calls are TRBV3-1 (or the pseudogene TRBV3-2) and TRBJ2-3; 7 nucleotides align to TRBD2. The length of the CDR3 is 14 residues. The V segment lost 4 bases and the J segment 4 bases; nucleotides outside the gene matches: 5. Germline V gene sequence: CDR1 LGHDT, CDR2 YNNKEL (reference sequence). In nucleotides, the CDR3 is TGTGCCAGCAGCCCCGGGACTAAATCAGATACGCAGTATTTT. It translates to CASSPGTKSDTQYF.

Only a few counts were recorded for this clone. The chain uses TRBV27 and TRBJ2-1; 9 bases agree with TRBD2. The V gene's germline CDR1 is MNHEY and CDR2 SMNVEV (reference sequence). Trimming took 8 bases from V and 5 from J; bases not matched to a gene: 10. The CDR3 contains 15 residues. CDR3 nucleotide sequence: TGTGCCAGCCAGGATAGACTAGCGGCCAACAATGAGCAGTTCTTC. The encoded protein is CASQDRLAANNEQFF.

This clone was seen once. The chain joins TRBV30 to TRBJ1-1, with D perhaps TRBD1 (5 bases). CDR1 is GTSNPN, CDR2 SVGIG, per germline (reference sequence). There are 13 residues in the CDR3. Between the trimmed V and J ends, which lost 2 bases and 1 base, there was a span of 8 bases. Written as DNA, the CDR3 is TGTGCCTGGAGTAGACAGCAGAACACTGAAGCTTTCTTT. It yields the protein CAWSRQQNTEAFF. Complete variable domain (other parts from reference TRBV30 and TRBJ1-1): SQTIHQWPATLVQPVGSPLSLECTVEGTSNPNLYWYRQAAGRGLQLLFYSVGIGQISSEVPQNLSASRPQDRQFILSSKKLLLSDSGFYLCAWSRQQNTEAFFGQGTRLTVV.

CDR3 sequence reads: CASSYFGAREGYGYTF. As DNA, the CDR3 is TGTGCCAGCAGCTATTTCGGGGCGAGGGAGGGGTATGGCTACACCTTC. V is TRBV3-1 (or the pseudogene TRBV3-2) and J is TRBJ1-2; D is perhaps TRBD1 (5 bases). Germline V gene data show CDR1 as LGHDT and CDR2 as YNNKEL (reference sequence). The CDR3 consists of 16 residues. The V and J ends lost 5 bases and 5 bases respectively, with 21 bases between them.

The chain couples TRBV7-2 to TRBJ2-3; the match to TRBD2 covers 13 bases. Germline V gene lookup returns CDR1 SGHTA and CDR2 FQGNSA. V lost 3 bases and J lost 4; bases outside the gene matches: 4. This CDR3 has 16 residues. CDR3 residues: CASSFYGTSGADTQYF. CDR3 sequence (DNA): TGTGCCAGCAGCTTTTACGGGACTAGCGGGGCAGATACGCAGTATTTT. Variable domain in full (rest from reference TRBV7-2 and TRBJ2-3): GAGVSQSPSNKVTEKGKDVELRCDPISGHTALYWYRQSLGQGLEFLIYFQGNSAPDKSGLPSDRFSAERTGGSVSTLTIQRTQQEDSAVYLCASSFYGTSGADTQYFGPGTRLTVL.

The chain is built from TRBV6-5 and TRBJ2-7, with 8 bases fitting TRBD2. CDR3 size: 14 residues. V was clipped by 4 bases and J by 3 bases; unmatched bases: 5. CDR1 and CDR2 (germline): MNHEY, SVGAGI. In DNA form, the CDR3 reads TGTGCCAGCAGTTCCGGGGGGGTCGACTACGAGCAGTACTTC. Protein product: CASSSGGVDYEQYF.

V and J are TRBV5-4 and TRBJ2-7; 15 bases are shared with TRBD2. Trimming at V came to 4 bases and at J to 9 bases, leaving 8 bases not matched to a gene. The CDR3 covers 15 residues. Per germline, CDR1 SGHNT and CDR2 YYREEE (reference sequence). CDR3 nucleotides: TGTGCCAGCAGCGGACTAGCGGGAGGGCCGGTGCGGCAGTACTTC. Translated, it gives CASSGLAGGPVRQYF.

The chain combines TRBV28 with TRBJ2-1, with 10 bases that match TRBD2. Unmatched junction bases numbered 6, after V lost 1 base and J lost 9 bases. Germline lookup yields CDR1 MDHEN and CDR2 SYDVKM. The CDR3 spans 15 residues. The CDR3 protein is CASSLYSSGRGEQFF. DNA for the CDR3: TGTGCCAGCAGTTTATATTCTAGCGGGAGAGGTGAGCAGTTCTTC.

This clone showed up just once. The chain couples TRBV14 to TRBJ2-7; TRBD2 might be the D (5 bases). Germline CDR1 SGHDN, CDR2 FVKESK. This CDR3 region has 13 residues. The V gene lost 0 bases and the J gene lost 5 bases, with 8 bases spanning the gap. The CDR3 region has the DNA TGTGCCAGCAGCCAAGAAACGCGGGACGAGCAGTACTTC. This gives the protein CASSQETRDEQYF.

The chain is built from TRBV7-2 and TRBJ1-1; the D is unclear. V lost 5 bases to trimming and J lost 1 base, with 14 bases between them. The CDR3 totals 15 residues. The germline gives CDR1 SGHTA, CDR2 FQGNSA. The CDR3 region is CASSPSGSSNTEAFF. CDR3 coding DNA: TGTGCCAGCAGCCCCTCAGGCAGCTCGAACACTGAAGCTTTCTTT.

This clone has ten or more counts. The chain recombines TRBV6-5 with TRBJ1-2; the D gene is possibly TRBD1 (5 bases). The CDR3 runs 15 residues. Trimming left V 0 bases short and J 8 bases short, with 16 bases between. Germline values: CDR1 MNHEY, CDR2 SVGAGI. CDR3 nucleotide sequence: TGTGCCAGCAGTTACTCTGTGCGGGGCTTGGAAGGCTACACCTTC. It codes for CASSYSVRGLEGYTF.

Only one count was recorded for this clone. The rearrangement joins TRBV19 to TRBJ2-2; TRBD2 matches at 11 bases. From germline, CDR1 is LNHDA and CDR2 SQIVND (reference sequence). With V trimmed by 8 bases and J by 6 bases, 8 bases remained unmatched. This CDR3 has 15 amino acids. DNA for the CDR3: TGTGCCAGTTTTACGGGACTAGCGGCCGCCGGGGAGCTGTTTTTT. This encodes CASFTGLAAAGELFF.

The V call is TRBV7-9, the J call TRBJ1-2, with TRBD1 matching over 8 bases. Germline loops: CDR1 SEHNR, CDR2 FQNEAQ (reference sequence). V dropped 1 base and J dropped 4; count of bases not matched to a gene: 14. The CDR3 runs to 18 residues. CDR3 sequence reads: CASSLGGEGDRMFYGYTF. CDR3 nucleotide sequence: TGTGCCAGCAGCTTAGGAGGGGAGGGGGACAGGATGTTCTATGGCTACACCTTC.

The chain uses TRBV29-1 and TRBJ2-6; TRBD1 matches at 12 bases. Germline V gene sequence: CDR1 SQVTM, CDR2 ANQGSEA. CDR3 size: 16 residues. With 3 bases clipped from V and 4 bases from J, the junction kept 4 bases outside the gene matches. Written as DNA, the CDR3 is TGCAGCGTTGAGGGACAGGGGGCGGGAGGGGCCAACGTCCTGACTTTC. As protein: CSVEGQGAGGANVLTF.

The chain uses TRBV6-2 or TRBV6-3 and TRBJ2-1; 9 positions agree with TRBD2. The CDR3 length is 14 residues. Germline assignment: CDR1 MNHEY and CDR2 SVGEGT. With V trimmed by 2 bases and J by 7 bases, 3 bases remained unmatched. The CDR3 loop reads CASSYGGRGNEQFF. CDR3 nucleotide sequence: TGTGCCAGCAGTTACGGCGGGAGGGGGAATGAGCAGTTCTTC.

The V call is TRBV2, the J call TRBJ2-5; D might be TRBD1 (6 bases). The CDR3 covers 13 residues. Germline assignment: CDR1 SNHLY and CDR2 FYNNEI. The V and J ends lost 4 bases and 7 bases respectively, with 13 bases between them. The CDR3 loop reads CASSGTDVGTQYF. The CDR3 nucleotides are TGTGCCAGCAGTGGGACAGACGTAGGGACCCAGTACTTC. The full variable domain, rest sourced from reference TRBV2 and TRBJ2-5, is EPEVTQTPSHQVTQMGQEVILRCVPISNHLYFYWYRQILGQKVEFLVSFYNNEISEKSEIFDDQFSVERPDGSNFTLKIRSTKLEDSAMYFCASSGTDVGTQYFGPGTRLLVL.

The chain links TRBV11-3 to TRBJ2-1; D unresolved. The CDR3 is made up of 14 amino acids. The germline V and J ends were trimmed by 0 bases and 4 bases, with 7 bases remaining between them. CDR1 is SGHNT and CDR2 is YENEEA in the germline V gene. The CDR3 region is CASSLESFYNEQFF. The CDR3 bases are TGTGCCAGCAGCTTAGAGTCCTTTTACAATGAGCAGTTCTTC.